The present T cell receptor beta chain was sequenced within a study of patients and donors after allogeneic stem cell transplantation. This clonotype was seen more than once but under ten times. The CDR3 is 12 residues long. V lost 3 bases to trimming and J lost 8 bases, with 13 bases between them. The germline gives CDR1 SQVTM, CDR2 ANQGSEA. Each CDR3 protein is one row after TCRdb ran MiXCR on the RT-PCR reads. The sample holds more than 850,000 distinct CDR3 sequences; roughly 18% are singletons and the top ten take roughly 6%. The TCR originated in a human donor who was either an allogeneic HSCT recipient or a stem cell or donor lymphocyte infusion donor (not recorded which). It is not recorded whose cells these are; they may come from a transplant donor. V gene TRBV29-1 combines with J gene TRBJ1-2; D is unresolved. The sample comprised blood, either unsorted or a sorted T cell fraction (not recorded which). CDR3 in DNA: TGCAGCGTTGAGGGAGGGAAGAGGGGCTACACCTTC. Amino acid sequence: CSVEGGKRGYTF.